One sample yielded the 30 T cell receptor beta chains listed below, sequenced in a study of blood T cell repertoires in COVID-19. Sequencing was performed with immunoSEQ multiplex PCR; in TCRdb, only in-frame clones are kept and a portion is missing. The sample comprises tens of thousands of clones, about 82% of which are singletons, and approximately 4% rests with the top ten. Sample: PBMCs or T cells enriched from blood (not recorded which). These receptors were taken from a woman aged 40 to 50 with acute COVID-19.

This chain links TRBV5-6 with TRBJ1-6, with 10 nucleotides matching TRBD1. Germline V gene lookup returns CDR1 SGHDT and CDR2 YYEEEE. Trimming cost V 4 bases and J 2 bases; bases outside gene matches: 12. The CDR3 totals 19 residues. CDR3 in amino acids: CASSLRRDRGSPYNSPLHF. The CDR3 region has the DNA TGTGCCAGCAGCCTCCGCCGGGACAGGGGTAGCCCCTATAATTCACCCCTCCACTTT. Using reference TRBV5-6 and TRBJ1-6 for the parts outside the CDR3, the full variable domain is DAGVTQSPTHLIKTRGQQVTLRCSPKSGHDTVSWYQQALGQGPQFIFQYYEEEERQRGNFPDRFSGHQFPNYSSELNVNALLLGDSALYLCASSLRRDRGSPYNSPLHFGNGTRLTVT.

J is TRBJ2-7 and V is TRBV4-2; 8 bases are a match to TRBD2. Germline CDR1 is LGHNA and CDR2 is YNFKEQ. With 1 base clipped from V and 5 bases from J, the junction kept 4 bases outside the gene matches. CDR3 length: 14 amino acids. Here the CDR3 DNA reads TGTGCCAGCAGCCAAGGGACTAGCACCCACGAGCAGTACTTC. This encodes CASSQGTSTHEQYF.

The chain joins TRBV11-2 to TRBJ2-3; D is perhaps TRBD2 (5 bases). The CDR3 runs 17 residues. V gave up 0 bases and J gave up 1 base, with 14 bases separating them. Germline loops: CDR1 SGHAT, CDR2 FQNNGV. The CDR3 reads CASSLDFASPRTDTQYF. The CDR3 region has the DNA TGTGCCAGCAGCTTAGATTTCGCTAGCCCGCGCACAGATACGCAGTATTTT. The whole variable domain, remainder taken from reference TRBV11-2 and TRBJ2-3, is EAGVAQSPRYKIIEKRQSVAFWCNPISGHATLYWYQQILGQGPKLLIQFQNNGVVDDSQLPKDRFSAERLKGVDSTLKIQPAKLEDSAVYLCASSLDFASPRTDTQYFGPGTRLTVL.

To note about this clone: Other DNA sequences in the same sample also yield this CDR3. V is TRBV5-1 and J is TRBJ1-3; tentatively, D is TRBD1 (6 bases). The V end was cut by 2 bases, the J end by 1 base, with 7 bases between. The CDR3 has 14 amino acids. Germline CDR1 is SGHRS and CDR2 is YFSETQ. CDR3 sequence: CASSLTGSGNTIYF. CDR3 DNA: TGCGCCAGCAGCTTAACAGGGTCTGGAAACACCATATATTTT.

The CDR3 DNA sequence: TGCGCCAGCAGTTCCCAGTCTGCAGATACGCAGTATTTT. Residues: CASSSQSADTQYF. The chain links TRBV10-1 to TRBJ2-3; D not certain. V was shortened by 5 bases and J by 4 bases, with 10 bases between the two germline ends. The CDR3 is 13 residues long. Germline CDR1 reads WNHNN; CDR2 reads SYGVQD (reference sequence).

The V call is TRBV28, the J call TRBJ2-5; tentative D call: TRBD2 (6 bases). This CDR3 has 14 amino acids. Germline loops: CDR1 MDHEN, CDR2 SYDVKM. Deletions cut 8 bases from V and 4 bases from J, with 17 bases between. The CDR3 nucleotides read TGTGCCAGCCGACTAGTATTATCCCCAGAGACCCAGTACTTC. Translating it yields CASRLVLSPETQYF. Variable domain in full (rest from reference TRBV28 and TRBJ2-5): DVKVTQSSRYLVKRTGEKVFLECVQDMDHENMFWYRQDPGLGLRLIYFSYDVKMKEKGDIPEGYSVSREKKERFSLILESASTNQTSMYLCASRLVLSPETQYFGPGTRLLVL.

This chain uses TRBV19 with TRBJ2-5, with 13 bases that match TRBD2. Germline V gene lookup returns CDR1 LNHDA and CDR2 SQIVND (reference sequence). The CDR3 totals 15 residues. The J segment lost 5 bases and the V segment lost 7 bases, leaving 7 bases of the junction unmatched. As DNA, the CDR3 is TGTGCCAGTAAACTAGCGGGGGGGCCGGGGGAGACCCAGTACTTC. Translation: CASKLAGGPGETQYF.

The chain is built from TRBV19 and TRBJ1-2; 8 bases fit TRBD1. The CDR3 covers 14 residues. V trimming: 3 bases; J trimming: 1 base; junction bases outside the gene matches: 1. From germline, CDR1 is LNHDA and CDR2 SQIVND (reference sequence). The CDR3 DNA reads TGTGCCAGTAGTATCGGACAGGGTAACTATGGCTACACCTTC. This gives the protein CASSIGQGNYGYTF. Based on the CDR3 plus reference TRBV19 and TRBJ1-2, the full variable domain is DGGITQSPKYLFRKEGQNVTLSCEQNLNHDAMYWYRQDPGQGLRLIYYSQIVNDFQKGDIAEGYSVSREKKESFPLTVTSAQKNPTAFYLCASSIGQGNYGYTFGSGTRLTVV.

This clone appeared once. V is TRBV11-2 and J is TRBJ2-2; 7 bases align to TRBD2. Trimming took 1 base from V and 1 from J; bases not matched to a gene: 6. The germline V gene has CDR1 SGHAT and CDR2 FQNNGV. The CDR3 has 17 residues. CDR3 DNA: TGTGCCAGCAGCTTAGCCACCGCGGGGGAGAACACCGGGGAGCTGTTTTTT. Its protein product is CASSLATAGENTGELFF.

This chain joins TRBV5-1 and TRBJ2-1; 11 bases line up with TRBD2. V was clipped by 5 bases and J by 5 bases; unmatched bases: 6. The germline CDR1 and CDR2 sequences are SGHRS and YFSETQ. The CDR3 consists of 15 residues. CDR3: CASRRGTSGDNEQFF. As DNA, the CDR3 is TGCGCCAGCAGGAGAGGGACTAGCGGCGACAATGAGCAGTTCTTC.

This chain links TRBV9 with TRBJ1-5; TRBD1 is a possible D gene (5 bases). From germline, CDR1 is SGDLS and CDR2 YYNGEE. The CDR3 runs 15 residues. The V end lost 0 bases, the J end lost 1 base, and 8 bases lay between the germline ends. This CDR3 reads CASSVGQGSNQPQHF. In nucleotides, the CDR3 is TGTGCCAGCAGCGTAGGGCAGGGAAGCAATCAGCCCCAGCATTTT.

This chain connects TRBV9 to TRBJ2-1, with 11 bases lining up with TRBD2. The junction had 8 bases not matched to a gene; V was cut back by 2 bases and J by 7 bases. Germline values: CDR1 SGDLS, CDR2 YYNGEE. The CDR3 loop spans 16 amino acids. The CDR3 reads CASSVSSGRAGNEQFF. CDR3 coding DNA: TGTGCCAGCAGCGTTAGTAGCGGGAGGGCCGGTAATGAGCAGTTCTTC.

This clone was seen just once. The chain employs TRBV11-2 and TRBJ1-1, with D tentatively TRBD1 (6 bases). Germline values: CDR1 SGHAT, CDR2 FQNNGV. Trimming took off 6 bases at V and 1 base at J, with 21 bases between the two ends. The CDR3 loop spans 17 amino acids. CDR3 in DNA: TGTGCCAGCAGGCCCCCCGAGGGGGTCCCTAAGAACACTGAAGCTTTCTTT. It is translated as CASRPPEGVPKNTEAFF.

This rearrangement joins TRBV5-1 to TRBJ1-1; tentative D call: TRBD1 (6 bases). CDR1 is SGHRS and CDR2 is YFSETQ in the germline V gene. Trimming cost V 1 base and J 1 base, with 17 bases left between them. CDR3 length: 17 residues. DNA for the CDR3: TGCGCCAGCAGCTTGATGATGGGAACAGGGCGGAACACTGAAGCTTTCTTT. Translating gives CASSLMMGTGRNTEAFF. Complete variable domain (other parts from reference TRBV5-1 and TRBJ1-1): KAGVTQTPRYLIKTRGQQVTLSCSPISGHRSVSWYQQTPGQGLQFLFEYFSETQRNKGNFPGRFSGRQFSNSRSEMNVSTLELGDSALYLCASSLMMGTGRNTEAFFGQGTRLTVV.

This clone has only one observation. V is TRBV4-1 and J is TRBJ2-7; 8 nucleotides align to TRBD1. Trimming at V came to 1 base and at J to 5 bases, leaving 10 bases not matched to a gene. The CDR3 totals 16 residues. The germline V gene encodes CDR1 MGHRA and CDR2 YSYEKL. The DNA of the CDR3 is TGCGCCAGCAGCCAAGTTGGCCGACAGGGGAGGCACGAGCAGTACTTC. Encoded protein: CASSQVGRQGRHEQYF.

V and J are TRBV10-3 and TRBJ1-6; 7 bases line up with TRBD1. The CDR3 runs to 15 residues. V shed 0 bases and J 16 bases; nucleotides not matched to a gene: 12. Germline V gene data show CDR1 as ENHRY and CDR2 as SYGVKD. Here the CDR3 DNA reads TGTGCCATCAGTGAGTCCAGGCAGGGGGAAGTTTCTCTCCACTTT. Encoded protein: CAISESRQGEVSLHF.

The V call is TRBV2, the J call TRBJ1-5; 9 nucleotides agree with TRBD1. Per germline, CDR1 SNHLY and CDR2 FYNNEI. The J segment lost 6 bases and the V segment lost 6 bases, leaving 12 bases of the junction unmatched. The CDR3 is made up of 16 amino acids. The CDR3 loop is CASSTPGQGRGQPQHF. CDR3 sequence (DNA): TGTGCCAGCAGCACACCGGGACAGGGCCGGGGTCAGCCCCAGCATTTT.

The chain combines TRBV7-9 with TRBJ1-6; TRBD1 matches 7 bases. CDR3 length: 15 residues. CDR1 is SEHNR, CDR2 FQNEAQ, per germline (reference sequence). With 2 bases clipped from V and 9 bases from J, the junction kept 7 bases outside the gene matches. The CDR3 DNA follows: TGTGCCAGCAGCTTAACTGAACAGGGGACTTCACCCCTCCACTTT. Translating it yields CASSLTEQGTSPLHF. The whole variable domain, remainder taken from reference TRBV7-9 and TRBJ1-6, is DTGVSQNPRHKITKRGQNVTFRCDPISEHNRLYWYRQTLGQGPEFLTYFQNEAQLEKSRLLSDRFSAERPKGSFSTLEIQRTEQGDSAMYLCASSLTEQGTSPLHFGNGTRLTVT.

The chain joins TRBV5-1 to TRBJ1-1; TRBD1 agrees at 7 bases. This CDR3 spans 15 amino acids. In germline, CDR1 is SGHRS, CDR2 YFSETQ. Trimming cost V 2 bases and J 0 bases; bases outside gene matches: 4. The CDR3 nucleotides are TGCGCCAGCAGCTTAGCCGGGACAGTGAACACTGAAGCTTTCTTT. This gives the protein CASSLAGTVNTEAFF.

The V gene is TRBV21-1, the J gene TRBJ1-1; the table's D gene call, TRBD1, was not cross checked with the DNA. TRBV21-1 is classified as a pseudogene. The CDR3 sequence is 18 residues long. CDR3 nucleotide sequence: TGTGCCAGCAGCAAAGTCGTGATTAAGGGACAGGGCGGGACTGAAGCTTTCTTT. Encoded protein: CASSKVVIKGQGGTEAFF.

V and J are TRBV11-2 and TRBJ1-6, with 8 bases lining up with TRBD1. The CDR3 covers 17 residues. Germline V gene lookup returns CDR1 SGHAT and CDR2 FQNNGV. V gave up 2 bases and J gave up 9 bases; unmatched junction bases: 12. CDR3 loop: CASSLLMGQDYISPLHF. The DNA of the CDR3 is TGTGCCAGCAGCTTATTAATGGGACAGGACTACATTTCACCCCTCCACTTT.

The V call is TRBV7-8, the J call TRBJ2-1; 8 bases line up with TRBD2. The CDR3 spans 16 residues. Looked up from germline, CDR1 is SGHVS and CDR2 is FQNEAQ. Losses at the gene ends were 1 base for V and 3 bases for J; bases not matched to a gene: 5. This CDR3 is CASSLGASGYYNEQFF. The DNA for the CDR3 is TGTGCCAGCAGCTTAGGAGCTAGCGGGTACTACAATGAGCAGTTCTTC.

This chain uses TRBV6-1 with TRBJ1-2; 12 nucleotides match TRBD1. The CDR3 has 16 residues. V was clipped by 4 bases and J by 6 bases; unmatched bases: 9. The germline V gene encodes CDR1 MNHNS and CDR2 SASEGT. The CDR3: CASSAGTGGLLDGYTF. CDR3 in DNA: TGTGCCAGCAGTGCCGGGACAGGGGGCCTCCTAGATGGCTACACCTTC.

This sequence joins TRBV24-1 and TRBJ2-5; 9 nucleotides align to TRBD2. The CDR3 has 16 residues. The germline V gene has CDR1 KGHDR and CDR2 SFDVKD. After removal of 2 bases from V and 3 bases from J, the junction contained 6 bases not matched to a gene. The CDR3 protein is CATSDWGSGGEETQYF. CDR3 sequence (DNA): TGTGCCACCAGTGATTGGGGTAGCGGGGGCGAAGAGACCCAGTACTTC.

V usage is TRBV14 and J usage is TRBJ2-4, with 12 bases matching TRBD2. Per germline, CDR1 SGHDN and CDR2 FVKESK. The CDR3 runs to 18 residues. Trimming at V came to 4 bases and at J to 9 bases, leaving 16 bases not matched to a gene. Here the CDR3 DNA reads TGTGCCAGCAGCCCATCATTAAGGCTAGCGGGAGGGCCCGGCATTCAGTACTTC. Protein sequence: CASSPSLRLAGGPGIQYF.

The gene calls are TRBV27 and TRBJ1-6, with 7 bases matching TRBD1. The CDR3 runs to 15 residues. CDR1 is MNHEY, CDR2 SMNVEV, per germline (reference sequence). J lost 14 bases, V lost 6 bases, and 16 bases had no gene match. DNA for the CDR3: TGTGCCAGCAGCCCGGAGACAGGGTGGGTAGCGGCCCTCCACTTT. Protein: CASSPETGWVAALHF.

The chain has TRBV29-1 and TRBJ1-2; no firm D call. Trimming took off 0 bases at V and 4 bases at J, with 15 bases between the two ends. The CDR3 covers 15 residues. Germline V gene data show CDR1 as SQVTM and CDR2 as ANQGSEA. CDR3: CSVEDHWGVGYGYTF. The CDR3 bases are TGCAGCGTTGAAGATCATTGGGGAGTGGGCTATGGCTACACCTTC.

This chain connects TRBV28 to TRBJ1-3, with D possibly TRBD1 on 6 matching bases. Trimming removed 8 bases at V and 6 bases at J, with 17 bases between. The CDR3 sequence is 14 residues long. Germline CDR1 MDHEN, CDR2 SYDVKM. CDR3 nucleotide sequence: TGTGCCAGCCACCCGGGGGGCGGTGAAAACACCATATATTTT. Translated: CASHPGGGENTIYF.

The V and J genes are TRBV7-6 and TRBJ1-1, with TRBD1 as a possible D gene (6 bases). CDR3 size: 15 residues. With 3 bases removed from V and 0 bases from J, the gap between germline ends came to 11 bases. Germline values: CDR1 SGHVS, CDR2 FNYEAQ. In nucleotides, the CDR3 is TGTGCCAGCAGCTTGAGCAGGGGAATGAACACTGAAGCTTTCTTT. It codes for CASSLSRGMNTEAFF.

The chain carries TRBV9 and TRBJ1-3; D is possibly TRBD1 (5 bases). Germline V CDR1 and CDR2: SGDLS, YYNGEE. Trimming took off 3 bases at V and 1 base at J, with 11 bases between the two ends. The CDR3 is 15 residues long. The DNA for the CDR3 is TGTGCCAGCAGCGACGGCTCAGGGTCTGGAAACACCATATATTTT. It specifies CASSDGSGSGNTIYF.